The sequence of this T cell receptor beta chain was determined in a study of shared T cell receptors in the human thymus. Generated by immunoSEQ multiplex PCR, the TCRdb table keeps only in-frame clones and is missing some. The data contain some 660,000 clones, about 87% of them singletons. This sample was shared with a second study, whose subject was human thymus T cells. Per that study: Donors were healthy Finnish babies undergoing corrective operations for congenital heart defects. An apparent bias in V and J gene usage was seen in thymic and blood repertoires. Highly overlapping thymic repertoires in unrelated individuals were reported by related research.

The receptor was isolated from a boy younger than two with a congenital heart defect. Source material: thymocytes.

This CDR3 reads CASSFLFRSGETYEQYF. The CDR3 region has the DNA TGTGCCAGCAGTTTCCTATTTCGGAGCGGGGAGACCTACGAGCAGTACTTC. The chain joins TRBV28 to TRBJ2-7; TRBD2 agrees at 7 bases. Germline CDR1 and CDR2: MDHEN and SYDVKM. There are 17 residues in the CDR3. V lost 3 bases, J lost 2 bases, and 13 bases stayed unmatched.